These 17 T cell receptor beta chains were all obtained from the same sample, sequenced in a study of blood T cell repertoires in COVID-19. Profiled with immunoSEQ multiplex PCR; TCRdb holds only in-frame clones, not every one. The repertoire has 150,000 to 200,000 clones, around 93% of them found once; the top ten carry about 5%. Input material: peripheral blood. Receptor source: a woman aged 45-60 years with acute or convalescent COVID-19.

The chain employs TRBV6-5 and TRBJ2-5; TRBD2 aligns across 7 bases. The CDR3 has 13 residues. V was clipped by 2 bases and J by 5 bases; unmatched bases: 2. The germline CDR1 and CDR2 sequences are MNHEY and SVGAGI. In nucleotides, the CDR3 is TGTGCCAGCAGTTACAGGGGAGGGGAGACCCAGTACTTC. It is translated as CASSYRGGETQYF.

V is TRBV7-3 and J is TRBJ1-5, with TRBD1 matching 9 bases. Unmatched junction bases numbered 15, after V lost 5 bases and J lost 4 bases. CDR3 length: 18 residues. Germline V CDR1 and CDR2: SGHTA, FQGTGA. The CDR3 bases are TGTGCCAGCAGCCAAACCGGGACAGGGAAGTGGCGAAATCAGCCCCAGCATTTT. It codes for CASSQTGTGKWRNQPQHF.

J is TRBJ1-2 and V is TRBV29-1; 9 positions agree with TRBD1. The CDR3 has 17 amino acids. CDR1 and CDR2 from the germline V gene are SQVTM and ANQGSEA. After removal of 0 bases from V and 8 bases from J, the junction contained 16 bases not matched to a gene. The CDR3 reads CSVEDQDSGTGFMGYTF. CDR3 in DNA: TGCAGCGTTGAAGATCAAGACTCAGGGACAGGGTTTATGGGCTACACCTTC.

The chain recombines TRBV28 with TRBJ2-1, with 9 bases aligning to TRBD1. V shed 10 bases, J shed 13 bases, and the junction held 11 bases outside the gene matches. The CDR3 consists of 12 residues. Germline assignment: CDR1 MDHEN and CDR2 SYDVKM. CDR3 region: CAILADRGQQFF. The CDR3 DNA reads as TGTGCCATTTTGGCGGACAGGGGCCAACAGTTCTTC.

This clone showed up just once. The chain uses TRBV18 and TRBJ1-1, with D hard to call. The CDR3 loop spans 14 amino acids. V dropped 2 bases and J dropped 4 bases, with 11 bases sitting between them. Per germline, CDR1 KGHSH and CDR2 LQKENI. CDR3 sequence reads: CASSPEFTGTEAFF. In DNA form, the CDR3 reads TGTGCCAGCTCACCAGAGTTCACGGGCACTGAAGCTTTCTTT. Using reference TRBV18 and TRBJ1-1 for the parts outside the CDR3, the full variable domain is NAGVMQNPRHLVRRRGQEARLRCSPMKGHSHVYWYRQLPEEGLKFMVYLQKENIIDESGMPKERFSAEFPKEGPSILRIQQVVRGDSAAYFCASSPEFTGTEAFFGQGTRLTVV.

V and J are TRBV28 and TRBJ1-5; 7 bases map to TRBD1. CDR3 size: 19 residues. Germline loops: CDR1 MDHEN, CDR2 SYDVKM. Unmatched junction bases numbered 20, after V lost 6 bases and J lost 3 bases. DNA of the CDR3: TGTGCCAGCAGCCACTTTATACAGGGGCCCGAAAACCCCAATCAGCCCCAGCATTTT. This codes for CASSHFIQGPENPNQPQHF.

The rearrangement links TRBV12-3 or TRBV12-4 to TRBJ1-3, with D uncertain. This CDR3 is 12 amino acids long. Trimming stripped 7 bases from V and 0 bases from J, with 4 bases between. The DNA of the CDR3 is TGTGCCAGCATCGGCTCTGGAAACACCATATATTTT. Translating it yields CASIGSGNTIYF.

The chain employs TRBV11-2 and TRBJ2-7; 9 nucleotides match TRBD1. The CDR3 spans 15 residues. The germline V gene encodes CDR1 SGHAT and CDR2 FQNNGV. J lost 4 bases, V lost 3 bases, and 7 bases had no gene match. CDR3 DNA sequence: TGTGCCAGCAGCTTGCCGGGACAGGGCCTTTACGAGCAGTACTTC. It is translated as CASSLPGQGLYEQYF. Looking up the rest from reference TRBV11-2 and TRBJ2-7 gives the full variable domain: EAGVAQSPRYKIIEKRQSVAFWCNPISGHATLYWYQQILGQGPKLLIQFQNNGVVDDSQLPKDRFSAERLKGVDSTLKIQPAKLEDSAVYLCASSLPGQGLYEQYFGPGTRLTVT.

V is TRBV2 and J is TRBJ1-2, with D hard to call. Germline CDR1 and CDR2: SNHLY and FYNNEI. This CDR3 is 14 amino acids long. Between the trimmed V and J ends, which lost 3 bases and 4 bases, there was a span of 12 bases. The CDR3 sequence: CASSDEGFTYGYTF. CDR3 in DNA: TGTGCCAGCAGTGACGAGGGCTTTACCTATGGCTACACCTTC.

V is TRBV9 and J is TRBJ2-1; 10 bases line up with TRBD1. With 5 bases clipped from V and 3 bases from J, the junction kept 8 bases outside the gene matches. This CDR3 comprises 16 residues. Germline loops: CDR1 SGDLS, CDR2 YYNGEE. The CDR3 loop reads CASRGPGTGDYNEQFF. In DNA, the CDR3 is TGTGCCAGCAGAGGTCCCGGGACAGGGGACTACAATGAGCAGTTCTTC.

The chain joins TRBV2 to TRBJ2-4; D may be TRBD2 (6 bases). Trimming took off 4 bases at V and 3 bases at J, with 10 bases between the two ends. Germline CDR1 reads SNHLY; CDR2 reads FYNNEI. This CDR3 spans 14 amino acids. This CDR3 reads CASSGSGGKNIQYF. The CDR3 region has the DNA TGTGCCAGCAGTGGTAGCGGAGGCAAAAACATTCAGTACTTC.

V and J are TRBV6-5 and TRBJ2-3, with 8 positions matching TRBD2. Germline V CDR1 and CDR2: MNHEY, SVGAGI. This CDR3 is built from 16 residues. V shed 2 bases, J shed 3 bases, and the junction held 7 bases outside the gene matches. The DNA of the CDR3 is TGTGCCAGCAGTTACGTATACGGGAGGGGTACAGATACGCAGTATTTT. It specifies CASSYVYGRGTDTQYF.

This chain links TRBV21-1 with TRBJ1-6; TRBD1, the table's D call, lacks a check against the DNA. TRBV21-1 is recorded as a pseudogene. The CDR3 extends over 18 amino acids. CDR3 sequence reads: CASSKAEDSSSYNSPLHF. The CDR3 region has the DNA TGTGCCAGCAGCAAAGCCGAGGACAGCAGCTCCTATAATTCACCCCTCCACTTT.

This clone has a single count. The chain uses TRBV4-1 and TRBJ1-4, with D possibly TRBD1 on 6 matching bases. This CDR3 has 15 residues. V shed 1 base and J shed 6 bases, with 12 bases lying between them. In germline, CDR1 is MGHRA, CDR2 YSYEKL. The CDR3 region is CASSQAPGDYEKLFF. The CDR3 nucleotides are TGCGCCAGCAGCCAAGCTCCAGGGGATTATGAAAAACTGTTTTTT.

The J gene is TRBJ1-1, the V gene TRBV2, with D perhaps TRBD1 (5 bases). The CDR3 extends over 14 amino acids. Trimming pared 1 base from V and 4 bases from J, leaving 10 bases between. Germline V gene data show CDR1 as SNHLY and CDR2 as FYNNEI. CDR3 nucleotide sequence: TGTGCCAGCAGTGAAGGAGCAGGGCCCACTGAAGCTTTCTTT. Translating it yields CASSEGAGPTEAFF.

The rearrangement links TRBV27 to TRBJ1-2; TRBD1 might be the D (5 bases). CDR3 length equals 13 residues. With 6 bases removed from V and 7 bases from J, the gap between germline ends came to 15 bases. Germline V lookup: CDR1 MNHEY, CDR2 SMNVEV (reference sequence). CDR3 in DNA: TGTGCCAGCAGATTCAGGGAGGGTAGTGGCTACACCTTC. As protein: CASRFREGSGYTF.

This clone has a single count. The V gene is TRBV5-8, the J gene TRBJ2-3, with TRBD1 as a possible D gene (5 bases). V was pared by 4 bases and J by 3 bases, with 21 bases between. Germline V gene data show CDR1 as SGHTS and CDR2 as YDEGEE. The CDR3 has 17 amino acids. This CDR3 reads CASSASTSGKRTDTQYF. CDR3 DNA: TGTGCCAGCAGCGCCTCCACCTCAGGGAAACGAACAGATACGCAGTATTTT.